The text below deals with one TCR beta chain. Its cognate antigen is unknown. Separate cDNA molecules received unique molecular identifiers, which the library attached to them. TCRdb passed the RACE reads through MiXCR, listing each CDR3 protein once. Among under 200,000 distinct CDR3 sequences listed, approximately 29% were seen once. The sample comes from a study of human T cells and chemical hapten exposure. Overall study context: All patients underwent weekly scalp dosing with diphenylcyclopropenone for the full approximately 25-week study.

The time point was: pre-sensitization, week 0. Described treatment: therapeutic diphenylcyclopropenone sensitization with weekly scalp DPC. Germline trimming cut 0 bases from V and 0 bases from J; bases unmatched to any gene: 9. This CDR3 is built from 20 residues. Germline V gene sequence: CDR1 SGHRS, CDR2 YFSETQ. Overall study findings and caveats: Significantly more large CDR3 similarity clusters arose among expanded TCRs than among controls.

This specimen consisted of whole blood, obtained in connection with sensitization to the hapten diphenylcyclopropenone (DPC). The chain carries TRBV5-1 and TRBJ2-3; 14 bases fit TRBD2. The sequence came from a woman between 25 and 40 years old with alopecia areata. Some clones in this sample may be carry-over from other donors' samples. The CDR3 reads CASSLVGLAGGTSSTDTQYF. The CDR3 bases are TGCGCCAGCAGCTTGGTTGGACTAGCGGGAGGTACATCTAGCACAGATACGCAGTATTTT.